The entry that follows covers one TCR beta chain sequence. These data originate in a study of blood T cells in healthy people across ages. The authors drew about 9.9 milliliters of peripheral blood from each donor. Every sample had a minimum of 6.5 million PBMCs isolated. The authors ran a second PCR of roughly 6 to 11 cycles using a sample-barcoded 5' primer and a J-beta primer mix. TCRdb ran MiXCR on the 5' RACE reads and lists one entry per CDR3 protein. The sample gives hundreds of thousands of distinct CDR3 sequences, around two fifths of which show up once; 15% to 25% is in the top ten. Trimming pared 0 bases from V and 5 bases from J, leaving 13 bases between. Germline V gene data show CDR1 as SGHTA and CDR2 as FQGNSA. The CDR3 spans 15 residues.

This rearrangement joins TRBV7-2 to TRBJ1-2; D call uncertain. This TCR was recovered from a man aged 55 to 70 in good health. Sequenced: blood. The CDR3, as DNA: TGTGCCAGCAGCTTAGCGGAAGTCTTAGGGTATGGCTACACCTTC. This gives the protein CASSLAEVLGYGYTF.